This entry features one TCR beta chain sequence. The target antigen is unknown. It was with 60 Vbeta and 13 Jbeta primers that the PCR ran. The table came from immunoSEQ multiplex PCR; TCRdb's copy has only in-frame clones and leaves some out. Among more than 80,000 clones, over 70% were seen once, and the ten largest hold 5% to 7%. The sample originates from a study of cytomegalovirus exposure and HLA in healthy donors. Study-wide findings and caveats: In a later analysis, TCR beta V- and J-gene trimming was associated with a missense DCLRE1C variant. In an earlier analysis, most TCR beta V segments were productive about 87% or about 30% of the time. Rare TCR sequences predominated, though certain public TCRs were found in many donors.

The sample was PBMCs. The sequence derives from a man aged 18 to 30 in good health and CMV-seropositive.

CDR3 sequence (DNA): TGTGCCAGCAGTTGGTCAGCGGGAGGGCGGACCGGGGAGCTGTTTTTT. Protein: CASSWSAGGRTGELFF. The chain uses TRBV6-5 and TRBJ2-2, with 10 bases identical to TRBD2. The CDR3 consists of 16 residues. J lost 5 bases, V lost 4 bases, and 7 bases had no gene match. The V gene's germline CDR1 is MNHEY and CDR2 SVGAGI.